The sequence of this T cell receptor (beta chain) was determined in a study of shared clonotypes between healthy human individuals (dated by TCRdb to 2020 to 2022). With respect to the entire study: The cohort included a few men and a couple of women between 18 and 49 years of age. For each donor, CD4 naive and CD4 memory were each given three plates, CD8 naive was given two plates, and CD8 memory was given one plate. The study deeply sequenced blood TCR repertoires of several healthy adults to estimate repertoire size and the extent of clonotype sharing between individuals. Different laboratories and diverse techniques were used to prepare libraries and sequence TCR repertoires, to increase sequencing depth and limit assay-specific biases. Between about 0.94 and 10 billion PBMCs per donor were obtained by leukapheresis.

General conclusions and limits of the study: Because the study included a small number of donors, the genetic and exposure-history diversity represented was limited. Higher generation probabilities were observed for clonotypes shared by all four sorted-subset donors than for non-shared clonotypes. Based on pairwise subsampling, the degree of clonotype sharing among donors was expected to be affected by sequencing depth. Approximately 5% of naive CD4, 3.5% of naive CD8, around 2.3% of memory CD4, and less than 0.45% of memory CD8 clonotypes were shared across a few donors. Estimated clonotype richness was generally larger for naive than for memory subsets. Even with the large sequencing depth, rarefaction of the sorted-subset datasets indicated that sequencing was incomplete. Sampling was restricted to blood, and TCR repertoires in tissues likely differ from the TCR repertoires found in blood.

TCR CDR3 regions were amplified from genomic DNA by multiplex PCR using the deep immunoSEQ assay. Extracted genomic DNA from each cell subset was spread evenly across all wells of several immunoSEQ 96-well plates, with each plate serving as a replicate. For sorted subsets, each replicate PCR was loaded with around 200 ng genomic DNA, equivalent to roughly 30,000 T cell genomes. The purified libraries were quantified using a Qubit 3.0 fluorometer, sized with a Bioanalyzer 2100, and then quantified again using the KAPA Library Quantification kit. Each immunoSEQ 96-well plate was sequenced on its own single-read 150-cycle Illumina NextSeq 550 flow cell. As for the original processing: Because only junctional sequences without quality scores were contained in the immunoSEQ output, filtering matching that applied to full-length reads could not be performed. Sequences were annotated with PyIR, a Python wrapper for IgBLAST v1.9, and V/J genes and CDR3 were assigned using IMGT germline references. Any read was removed if the V/J assignment was weak (E-value above 1e-6), the CDR3 was missing, or the read contained stop codons, out-of-frame junctions, or ambiguous translated residues. V3J clonotypes were defined as sequences sharing the same inferred V gene, J gene, and CDR3 amino acid sequence. Percentage overlap between repertoires was computed as shared unique clonotypes divided by the size of the smaller repertoire. Richness of each repertoire was evaluated using RTK rarefaction, the Chao1 estimator, and Recon v2.1 estimates of unobserved clonotypes. For all TCRbeta clonotypes obtained by the gDNA method from a few donors, generation probabilities were computed with OLGA. In TCRdb, the immuneACCESS table is reduced to in-frame sequences with V and J assigned. These tables do not hold every clone; where another copy was compared, an unresolved V gene accounts for under half, and the others remain unexplained. V and J calls and clone size are given by that table; D and trimming were obtained from the DNA. Here the sample has approximately 2,000,000 clones; 85% to 95% occur a single time. The ten largest clones take up 0.37% of the sample.

Including the terminal cysteine and phenylalanine, the CDR3 comprises 14 residues. Only the CDR3 part of the read is kept: 42 bases, read in frame from the first base. CDR1 and CDR2 are read off the germline V gene (reference sequence) as WNHNN and SYGVQD. The junction shows trimming of 2 bases on V and 3 bases on J, plus 9 bases between the germline ends. The donors were healthy, HIV-negative adults with no recently reported acute infections or vaccinations. Every donor was a Caucasian adult living in Nashville, Tennessee, USA. Magnetic negative selection was used to enrich CD4+ T cells, after which naive cells were positively selected on CD45RA and the negative fraction became the memory subset. Blood was obtained by leukapheresis, after which PBMCs were separated by Ficoll-Histopaque density gradient centrifugation and cryopreserved in liquid nitrogen vapor phase. Analytical flow cytometry was used to check the purity and quantity of every magnetically sorted T cell population. Each sorted fraction had its genomic DNA isolated and then quantified by UV absorbance on a Nanodrop 2000c.

In regard to this clone: It has no known antigen specificity. No clone much larger than this one lies a single base away; base qualities are absent.

The chain was built from TRBV10-1 and TRBJ2-3; TRBD1 is possibly the D segment (5 matching bases). The source is a man aged 18 to 35 in good health. Some clones in this sample may be carry-over from other donors' samples. The sample was naive CD4+ T cells from PBMCs. Taken with the paper, the label for cell subset or site translates to: CD45RA+ positively selected. In nucleotide form, the sequence is TGCGCCAGCAGTGAGCAGACAGCTACAGATACGCAGTATTTT. Its protein reads: CASSEQTATDTQYF.